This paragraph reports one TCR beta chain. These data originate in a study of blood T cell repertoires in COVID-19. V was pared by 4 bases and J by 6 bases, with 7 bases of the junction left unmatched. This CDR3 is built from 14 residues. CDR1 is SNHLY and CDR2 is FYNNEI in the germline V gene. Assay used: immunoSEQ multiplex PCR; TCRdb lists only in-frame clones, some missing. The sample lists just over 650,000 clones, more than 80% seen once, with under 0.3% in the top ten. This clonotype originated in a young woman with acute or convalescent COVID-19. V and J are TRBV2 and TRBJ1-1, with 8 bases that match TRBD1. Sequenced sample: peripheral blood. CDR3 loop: CASSAPGQGSEAFF. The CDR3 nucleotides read TGTGCCAGCAGTGCACCCGGACAGGGTTCTGAAGCTTTCTTT.